Below are 5 T cell receptor beta chains sequenced from a single sample in a study of T-cell memory formation after mild COVID-19. MiXCR, run by TCRdb on the 5' RACE reads, gives a single entry per CDR3 protein. The data hold hundreds of thousands of distinct CDR3 sequences, with approximately 13% observed a single time. Material for sequencing was PBMCs or a T cell subset sorted from them (not recorded which). Receptors were obtained from a man aged 18 to 29 who had mild COVID-19 (a few samples of this study predate the infection). Cell type and time point are not known.

The rearrangement uses TRBV7-2 and TRBJ2-3, with unresolved D. The CDR3 runs 15 residues. CDR1 is SGHTA and CDR2 is FQGNSA in the germline V gene. The V end lost 3 bases, the J end lost 0 bases, and 10 bases lay between the germline ends. CDR3 coding DNA: TGTGCCAGCAGCTTTCAGACCCGTAGCACAGATACGCAGTATTTT. As protein: CASSFQTRSTDTQYF.

The chain links TRBV14 to TRBJ1-6; 7 bases map to TRBD1. The CDR3 runs to 14 residues. The ends lost 4 bases at V and 9 bases at J; junction bases unmatched: 6. Germline loops: CDR1 SGHDN, CDR2 FVKESK. The CDR3 nucleotides read TGTGCCAGCAGCCGCCAGGGGGAGGGTTCACCCCTCCACTTT. Encoded protein: CASSRQGEGSPLHF.

The chain links TRBV4-1 to TRBJ2-7; the D gene is possibly TRBD2 (5 bases). V lost 1 base to trimming and J lost 1 base, with 20 bases between them. The germline CDR1 and CDR2 sequences are MGHRA and YSYEKL. This CDR3 has 18 residues. DNA for the CDR3: TGCGCCAGCAGCCAAGTGGGTAGGGAGTTTGGGAAATCCTACGAGCAGTACGTC. It codes for CASSQVGREFGKSYEQYV.

There are many counts of this clonotype. The chain has TRBV5-1 and TRBJ1-3; 7 positions match TRBD1. This CDR3 is 15 amino acids long. Per the germline V gene, CDR1 is SGHRS and CDR2 is YFSETQ. V lost 4 bases, J lost 6 bases, and 10 bases stayed unmatched. As DNA, the CDR3 is TGCGCCAGCAGCCCGACTGGGGGACAGCAAAACACCATATATTTT. Translating gives CASSPTGGQQNTIYF.

V gene TRBV4-2 combines with J gene TRBJ2-5; tentative D call: TRBD1 (5 bases). Germline CDR1 reads LGHNA; CDR2 reads YNFKEQ. CDR3 length: 14 amino acids. Trimming took off 0 bases at V and 5 bases at J, with 10 bases between the two ends. CDR3: CASSQEVGRETQYF. CDR3 in DNA: TGTGCCAGCAGCCAAGAGGTGGGGCGGGAGACCCAGTACTTC.